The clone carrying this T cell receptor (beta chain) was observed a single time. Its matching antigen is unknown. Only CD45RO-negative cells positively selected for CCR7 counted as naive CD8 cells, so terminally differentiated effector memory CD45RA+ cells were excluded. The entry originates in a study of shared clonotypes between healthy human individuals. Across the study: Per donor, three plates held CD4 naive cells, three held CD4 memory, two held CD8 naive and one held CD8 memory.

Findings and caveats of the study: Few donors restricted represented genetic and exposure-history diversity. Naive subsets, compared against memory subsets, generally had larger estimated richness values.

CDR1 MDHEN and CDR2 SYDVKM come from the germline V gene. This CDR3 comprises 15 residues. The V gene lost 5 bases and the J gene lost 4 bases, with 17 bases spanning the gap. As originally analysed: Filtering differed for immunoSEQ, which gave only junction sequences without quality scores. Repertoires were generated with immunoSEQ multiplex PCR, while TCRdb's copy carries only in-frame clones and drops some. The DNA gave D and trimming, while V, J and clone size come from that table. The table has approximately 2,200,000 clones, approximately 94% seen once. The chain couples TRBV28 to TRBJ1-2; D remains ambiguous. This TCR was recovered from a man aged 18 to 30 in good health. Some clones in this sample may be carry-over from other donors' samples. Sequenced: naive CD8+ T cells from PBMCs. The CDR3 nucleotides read TGTGCCAGCAGTACCGCGGTGGGCGGCCCCTATGGCTACACCTTC. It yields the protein CASSTAVGGPYGYTF.